One and the same sample provided the 14 T cell receptor beta chains below, sequenced in a study of shared clonotypes between healthy human individuals. CD45RO negativity and positive selection for CCR7 defined naive CD8 cells, a population that excluded terminally differentiated effector memory CD45RA+ cells. The repertoire was sequenced with immunoSEQ multiplex PCR; TCRdb's copy has only in-frame clones and lacks some. The sample records around 640,000 clones, 95% to 97% being singletons. Sequenced sample: naive CD8+ T cells sorted from blood. All receptors derive from a woman in her 30s in good health.

The J gene is TRBJ2-5, the V gene TRBV11-2, with TRBD2 matching 13 bases. The DNA end favors TRBJ2-7, so the J call may be wrong. CDR1 is SGHAT and CDR2 is FQNNGV in the germline V gene. The CDR3 spans 15 residues. The CDR3 DNA reads TGTGCCAGCAGCTTATGGACTAGCGGGGGCTACGAGCAGTACTTC. This encodes CASSLWTSGGYEQYF.

The chain employs TRBV10-3 and TRBJ1-1; weak D call: TRBD1 (5 bases). V shed 4 bases and J shed 1 base, with 13 bases lying between them. This CDR3 comprises 15 residues. Germline V gene lookup returns CDR1 ENHRY and CDR2 SYGVKD. The CDR3 DNA reads as TGTGCCATCAGTGGGGAGGGGCCTAAGAACACTGAAGCTTTCTTT. This sequence encodes CAISGEGPKNTEAFF.

This chain links TRBV19 with TRBJ1-1, with a tentative D call TRBD1 (6 bases). The CDR3 spans 16 residues. V was clipped by 3 bases and J by 1 base, with 15 bases between them. Germline V gives CDR1 LNHDA, CDR2 SQIVND (reference sequence). This chain's CDR3 is CASSIPPGHKNTEAFF. CDR3 sequence (DNA): TGTGCCAGTAGTATCCCACCGGGACATAAGAACACTGAAGCTTTCTTT.

The DNA of the CDR3 is TGTGCCAGCAGTCAGCGGACTAGCCGATACCAATACGAGCAGTACTTC. This translates into CASSQRTSRYQYEQYF. The chain has TRBV27 and TRBJ2-7, with 8 positions matching TRBD2. The CDR3 is made up of 16 amino acids. Trimming took 5 bases from V and 4 from J; bases not matched to a gene: 13. CDR1 and CDR2 (germline): MNHEY, SMNVEV (reference sequence).

V usage is TRBV2 and J usage is TRBJ1-2; TRBD1 agrees at 7 bases. Germline V gene data show CDR1 as SNHLY and CDR2 as FYNNEI. CDR3 size: 15 residues. Trimming took 5 bases from V and 0 from J; bases not matched to a gene: 6. This CDR3 is CASSHDRETNYGYTF. CDR3 sequence (DNA): TGTGCCAGCAGTCATGACAGGGAAACTAACTATGGCTACACCTTC. Supplemented by reference TRBV2 and TRBJ1-2, the full variable domain reads EPEVTQTPSHQVTQMGQEVILRCVPISNHLYFYWYRQILGQKVEFLVSFYNNEISEKSEIFDDQFSVERPDGSNFTLKIRSTKLEDSAMYFCASSHDRETNYGYTFGSGTRLTVV.

The chain is built from TRBV11-2 and TRBJ2-5, with TRBD2 matching over 10 bases. CDR1 and CDR2 from the germline V gene are SGHAT and FQNNGV. The J segment lost 5 bases and the V segment lost 5 bases, leaving 8 bases of the junction unmatched. The CDR3 covers 15 residues. The CDR3 loop reads CASSPLAGRRETQYF. The CDR3 DNA follows: TGTGCCAGCAGCCCACTAGCGGGAAGGCGGGAGACCCAGTACTTC.

In this sample, this clone turned up once. The V gene is TRBV11-1, the J gene TRBJ2-7, with D perhaps assigned TRBD1 or TRBD2 (5 bases each). CDR1 and CDR2 (germline): SGHAT, FQDESV (reference sequence). The CDR3 contains 14 residues. Trimming removed 1 base at V and 0 bases at J, with 7 bases between. The CDR3 DNA reads as TGTGCCAGCAGCTTAGGGGGGAGCTCCTACGAGCAGTACTTC. It encodes CASSLGGSSYEQYF.

The chain couples TRBV7-6 to TRBJ2-1; 8 nucleotides match TRBD2. The germline CDR1 and CDR2 sequences are SGHVS and FNYEAQ. The CDR3 is made up of 18 amino acids. V dropped 5 bases and J dropped 9; count of bases not matched to a gene: 21. CDR3 sequence reads: CASSLGLERERLGAEQFF. In DNA, the CDR3 is TGTGCCAGCAGCCTCGGACTTGAGCGGGAGAGACTTGGGGCTGAGCAGTTCTTC.

This chain links TRBV2 with TRBJ2-3; D is perhaps TRBD1 (5 bases). Germline V gene lookup returns CDR1 SNHLY and CDR2 FYNNEI. Between the trimmed V and J ends, which lost 4 bases and 0 bases, there was a span of 8 bases. This CDR3 has 14 amino acids. In DNA, the CDR3 is TGTGCCAGCAGTGGGACATCTAGCACAGATACGCAGTATTTT. Translated: CASSGTSSTDTQYF.

CDR3 nucleotides: TGCGCCAGCAGCTTGGTTGGGGACGGCGGCAATCAGCCCCAGCATTTT. This translates into CASSLVGDGGNQPQHF. The genes are TRBV5-1 and TRBJ1-5; D might be TRBD1 (5 bases). CDR1 SGHRS and CDR2 YFSETQ come from the germline V gene. Trimming took off 0 bases at V and 2 bases at J, with 12 bases between the two ends. This CDR3 has 16 residues.

The chain recombines TRBV19 with TRBJ1-4; D is perhaps TRBD1 (6 bases). The CDR3 totals 15 residues. The V gene lost 5 bases and the J gene lost 7 bases, with 17 bases spanning the gap. CDR1 and CDR2 from the germline V gene are LNHDA and SQIVND (reference sequence). In DNA form, the CDR3 reads TGTGCCAGTAGTGCATCAGGGGATTCAGGTGAAAAACTGTTTTTT. Protein product: CASSASGDSGEKLFF.

The chain recombines TRBV28 with TRBJ2-7; D is unresolved. V was clipped by 6 bases and J by 0 bases, with 18 bases between them. This CDR3 is 16 amino acids long. Germline V gene data show CDR1 as MDHEN and CDR2 as SYDVKM. CDR3 nucleotide sequence: TGTGCCAGCAGCCAACTTGAAACCGGGTTCTCCTACGAGCAGTACTTC. Protein: CASSQLETGFSYEQYF.

The V gene is TRBV29-1, the J gene TRBJ2-1; 10 nucleotides match TRBD2. Germline V CDR1 and CDR2: SQVTM, ANQGSEA. This CDR3 has 16 amino acids. Unmatched junction bases numbered 6, after V lost 1 base and J lost 3 bases. In nucleotides, the CDR3 is TGCAGCGTTGAAGGTAGCGGGAGGTCCCACTACAATGAGCAGTTCTTC. Its translation: CSVEGSGRSHYNEQFF.

The chain recombines TRBV19 with TRBJ1-1, with D hard to call. CDR1 is LNHDA, CDR2 SQIVND, per germline (reference sequence). Trimming took off 5 bases at V and 4 bases at J, with 17 bases between the two ends. This CDR3 comprises 15 residues. CDR3 residues: CASSGFGDGGTEAFF. Here the CDR3 DNA reads TGTGCCAGTAGTGGTTTTGGGGATGGAGGCACTGAAGCTTTCTTT. The whole variable domain, remainder taken from reference TRBV19 and TRBJ1-1, is DGGITQSPKYLFRKEGQNVTLSCEQNLNHDAMYWYRQDPGQGLRLIYYSQIVNDFQKGDIAEGYSVSREKKESFPLTVTSAQKNPTAFYLCASSGFGDGGTEAFFGQGTRLTVV.